This TCR beta chain was retrieved from a study of T-cell memory formation after mild COVID-19. Overall study context: TCR clusters mostly belonged to single donors. The study, taken as a whole, reports: Cross-reactive memory seemingly joined, as some responding clones were found in pre-infection memory. Mainly in CM and EM were contracting CD4+ clones; CD8+ were in EMRA. Later expanders leaned toward CD4+, whereas clones contracting from day 15 to 85 were balanced CD4/CD8.

Concerning this clonotype itself: Its specificity is not known.

CDR1 and CDR2 from the germline V gene are SQVTM and ANQGSEA. Trimming cost V 6 bases and J 4 bases, with 15 bases left between them. This CDR3 comprises 13 residues. TCRdb independently ran MiXCR on the 5' RACE reads; one entry per CDR3 protein. The sample has fewer than 650,000 distinct CDR3 sequences, about 18% seen once. V and J are TRBV29-1 and TRBJ1-2, with TRBD1 as a possible D gene (5 bases). The sample comprised PBMCs or a T cell subset sorted from them (not recorded which). This receptor was identified in an adult woman who had mild COVID-19 (a few samples of this study predate the infection). Cell type and time point are not known. CDR3 coding DNA: TGCAGCGTGCTCCCCGGGGGAAGCTATGGCTACACCTTC. Translation gives CSVLPGGSYGYTF.